A selection of T cell receptor beta chains follows, all from one sample in a study of CD8 T cells in ankylosing spondylitis. MiXCR was run by TCRdb on the 5' RACE reads, yielding one entry per CDR3 protein. The sample carries fewer than 750,000 distinct CDR3 sequences, 15% to 20% recorded once. Sequenced sample: blood, either unsorted or a sorted T cell fraction (not recorded which). The receptors here all came from a male donor with ankylosing spondylitis. The CDR3 runs from the conserved cysteine through the conserved F or W. The order of the fields is CDR3 length, clone size, D gene, V gene, J gene, CDR3 protein, CDR3 DNA. The D gene is left open where the match is weak. A clone size is listed for some rows: how often the clone was seen (once, few, many), or a class if it is expanded.

16	NA	NA	TRBV20-1	TRBJ2-7	CSARVMTGVKMVEQYF	TGCAGTGCTAGAGTTATGACGGGAGTGAAGATGGTCGAGCAGTACTTC
15	NA	NA	TRBV27	TRBJ2-5	CASSPRGAYQETQYF	TGTGCCAGCAGTCCACGGGGGGCGTACCAAGAGACCCAGTACTTC
15	few	TRBD2	TRBV12-3/TRBV12-4	TRBJ2-7	CASSPGLVPPYEQYF	TGTGCCAGCAGCCCCGGACTAGTTCCCCCCTACGAGCAGTACTTC
13	NA	TRBD1	TRBV20-1	TRBJ2-7	CSAPGTASYEQYF	TGCAGTGCCCCCGGGACAGCCTCCTACGAGCAGTACTTC
15	few	NA	TRBV29-1	TRBJ1-3	CSVADTRSRGNTIYF	TGCAGCGTTGCAGATACTAGGTCCCGTGGAAACACCATATATTTT
15	few	NA	TRBV5-1	TRBJ1-2	CASSVTGGRDYGYTF	TGCGCCAGCAGCGTGACAGGAGGGAGGGATTATGGCTACACCTTC
14	few	NA	TRBV12-3/TRBV12-4	TRBJ2-1	CASSLTASYNEQFF	TGTGCCAGCAGTTTGACGGCCTCCTACAATGAGCAGTTCTTC
15	few	TRBD1	TRBV12-3/TRBV12-4	TRBJ1-2	CASSLTDRAGHGYTF	TGTGCCAGCAGTTTAACGGACAGGGCCGGGCATGGCTACACCTTC
14	NA	TRBD1	TRBV5-1	TRBJ2-2	CASKGQVETGELFF	TGCGCCAGCAAAGGACAGGTAGAGACCGGGGAGCTGTTTTTT
17	NA	TRBD2	TRBV7-3	TRBJ2-1	CASSLSGRAPGYNEQFF	TGTGCCAGCAGCTTAAGCGGGAGAGCCCCCGGCTACAATGAGCAGTTCTTC
18	few	TRBD1	TRBV9	TRBJ2-5	CASSPRPPGQGTQETQYF	TGTGCCAGCAGCCCCCGGCCGCCGGGACAGGGTACCCAAGAGACCCAGTACTTC
15	few	NA	TRBV6-5	TRBJ1-1	CASSYSGQTNTEAFF	TGTGCCAGCAGTTACTCGGGGCAGACGAACACTGAAGCTTTCTTT
14	NA	NA	TRBV12-3/TRBV12-4	TRBJ2-5	CASSRGPEAETQYF	TGTGCCAGCAGTCGCGGACCCGAAGCGGAGACCCAGTACTTC
15	NA	NA	TRBV29-1	TRBJ1-1	CSVGQADPINTEAFF	TGCAGCGTTGGCCAAGCCGACCCGATAAACACTGAAGCTTTCTTT
19	NA	NA	TRBV11-2	TRBJ2-3	CASSPPGDSGDRVTDTQYF	TGTGCCAGCAGCCCCCCGGGGGATAGCGGAGATAGGGTCACAGATACGCAGTATTTT
16	NA	TRBD1	TRBV7-2	TRBJ1-1	CASSLSTGVGDTEAFF	TGTGCCAGCAGCTTATCGACAGGGGTCGGGGACACTGAAGCTTTCTTT
14	NA	NA	TRBV20-1	TRBJ2-5	CSAPTDTYQETQYF	TGCAGTGCTCCCACAGACACGTATCAAGAGACCCAGTACTTC
15	NA	NA	TRBV7-8	TRBJ2-1	CASSLVSYPYNEQFF	TGTGCCAGCAGCTTAGTTAGCTATCCCTACAATGAGCAGTTCTTC
14	NA	TRBD1	TRBV29-1	TRBJ2-2	CSVLTGGLTGELFF	TGCAGCGTTCTGACAGGGGGTCTCACCGGGGAGCTGTTTTTT
15	few	TRBD1	TRBV12-3/TRBV12-4	TRBJ1-5	CASSFPDRGPQPQHF	TGTGCCAGCAGTTTTCCCGACAGGGGGCCTCAGCCCCAGCATTTT
15	NA	TRBD2	TRBV3-1	TRBJ2-5	CASSSSGALQETQYF	TGTGCCAGCAGCTCGAGCGGGGCACTCCAAGAGACCCAGTACTTC
13	NA	TRBD2	TRBV12-3/TRBV12-4	TRBJ2-3	CASRLAGVYTQYF	TGTGCCAGCCGACTAGCGGGAGTATATACGCAGTATTTT
18	few	NA	TRBV21-1	TRBJ1-1	CASSKEKRTGDKNTEAFF	TGTGCCAGCAGCAAAGAAAAAAGGACAGGGGACAAGAACACTGAAGCTTTCTTT
14	NA	NA	TRBV12-3/TRBV12-4	TRBJ1-4	CASSSKYVGEKLFF	TGTGCCAGCAGTTCGAAGTATGTGGGGGAAAAACTGTTTTTT
17	NA	TRBD2	TRBV3-1	TRBJ2-1	CASSQESGSGSYNEQFF	TGTGCCAGCAGCCAAGAGAGTGGAAGCGGGAGTTACAATGAGCAGTTCTTC